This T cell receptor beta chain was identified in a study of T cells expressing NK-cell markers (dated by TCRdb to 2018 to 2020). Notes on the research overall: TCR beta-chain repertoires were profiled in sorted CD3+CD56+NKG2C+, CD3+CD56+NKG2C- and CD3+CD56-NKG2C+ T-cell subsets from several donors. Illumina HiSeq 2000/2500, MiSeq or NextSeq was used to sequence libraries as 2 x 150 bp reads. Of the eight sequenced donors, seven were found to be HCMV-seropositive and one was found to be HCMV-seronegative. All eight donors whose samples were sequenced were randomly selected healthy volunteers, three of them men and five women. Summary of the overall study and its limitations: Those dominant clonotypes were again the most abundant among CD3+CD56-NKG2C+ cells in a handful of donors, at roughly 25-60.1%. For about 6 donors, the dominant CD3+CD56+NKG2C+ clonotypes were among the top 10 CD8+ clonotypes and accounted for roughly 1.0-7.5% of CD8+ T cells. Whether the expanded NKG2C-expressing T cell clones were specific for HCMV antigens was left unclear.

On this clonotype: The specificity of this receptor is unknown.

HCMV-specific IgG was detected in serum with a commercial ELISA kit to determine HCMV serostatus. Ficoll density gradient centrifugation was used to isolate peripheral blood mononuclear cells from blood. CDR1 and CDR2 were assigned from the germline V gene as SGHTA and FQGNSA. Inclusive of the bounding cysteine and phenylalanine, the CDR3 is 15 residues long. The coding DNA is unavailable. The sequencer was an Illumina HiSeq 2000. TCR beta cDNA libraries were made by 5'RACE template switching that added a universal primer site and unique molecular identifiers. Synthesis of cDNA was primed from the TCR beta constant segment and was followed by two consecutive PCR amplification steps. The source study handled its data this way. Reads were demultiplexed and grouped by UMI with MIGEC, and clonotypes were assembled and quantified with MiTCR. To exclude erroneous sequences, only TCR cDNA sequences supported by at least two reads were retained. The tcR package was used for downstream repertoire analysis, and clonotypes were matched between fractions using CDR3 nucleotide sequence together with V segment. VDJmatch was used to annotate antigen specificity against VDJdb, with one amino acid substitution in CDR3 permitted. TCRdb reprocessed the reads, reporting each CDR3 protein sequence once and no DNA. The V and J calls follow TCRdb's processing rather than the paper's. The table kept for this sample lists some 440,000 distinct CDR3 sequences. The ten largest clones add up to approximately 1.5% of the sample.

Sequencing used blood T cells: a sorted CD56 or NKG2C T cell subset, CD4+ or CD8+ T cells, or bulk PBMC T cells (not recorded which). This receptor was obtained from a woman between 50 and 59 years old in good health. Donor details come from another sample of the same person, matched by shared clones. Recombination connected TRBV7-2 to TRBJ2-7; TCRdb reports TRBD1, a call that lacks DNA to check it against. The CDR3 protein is CASSLWGGEGDEQYF.